This TCR beta chain was retrieved from a study of T-cell memory formation after mild COVID-19 (dated by TCRdb to about 2021). Background for the entire study: TCR sequence clusters from the two donors were found to be largely donor specific. The cohort was made up of two young adult volunteers, one female and one male, who were previously healthy. T-cell clones expanding and contracting after mild COVID-19 in two donors were tracked by longitudinal TCRalpha and TCRbeta repertoire sequencing. Study-wide findings and limitations: From day 15 to 85, contracting clones showed balanced CD4/CD8 phenotypes, whereas a second wave of clones that expanded from day 15 to 37 leaned towards CD4+. SARS-CoV-2 specificity was not confirmed for the second-wave clones peaking on day 37. Contracting CD4+ clones were found mainly in CM and EM memory subsets, while CD8+ clones were enriched in EMRA. Only a couple of mild cases were covered in the study, and larger cohorts including severe cases with pre-infection samples were considered necessary. Some responding clones were found in pre-infection memory, which suggests that pre-existing cross-reactive memory T cells took part in the SARS-CoV-2 response.

This clonotype was detected only a few times. It has no known antigen specificity. No much larger clone is present one base from it, and per-base qualities are unavailable. Sequencing relied on an Illumina NovaSeq 6000. TCRalpha and TCRbeta cDNA libraries were constructed by 5'RACE with constant-segment primers, with sample barcodes and unique molecular identifiers being introduced. RNA was extracted from every sample with Trizol reagent. Library amplification was performed in two PCR steps, and a second sample barcode and Illumina TruSeq adapters were introduced in the second step. Sequencing of the libraries was done on an Illumina NovaSeq, producing 2 x 150 bp paired-end reads. On the study's bioinformatics: With migec v1.2.7, reads were demultiplexed and then collapsed into UMI-guided consensus sequences. Using mixcr v2.1.11, the UMI consensuses were aligned to TRA and TRB V and J templates and assembled into clonotypes. Clonotypes were classified as expanded or contracted when called significant by both edgeR and NoisET, with noise models trained on biological replicates. For edgeR calls, the thresholds were a false discovery rate-adjusted p below 0.01 and a log2 fold-change of 1. As an exploratory analysis of dynamics, PCA with hierarchical clustering was applied to max-normalized trajectories of the 1000 most abundant clonotypes. Separately sequenced CD4+ and CD8+ repertoires were used to assign a CD4 or CD8 phenotype to each responding clone. TCRdb applied fastp at Q25 and MiXCR to the public reads, then kept only in-frame beta chains. Under each unique CDR3 protein, matching rows form one entry showing the most common genes and DNA. Clone size and V and J calls follow TCRdb, not the original study. This sample comprises roughly 170,000 distinct CDR3 sequences, about a fifth of them detected only once. The ten largest clonotypes hold roughly 3.7% of the sample.

Ficoll-Paque density gradient centrifugation was the method used to isolate PBMCs. CDR3 length: 14 amino acids, cysteine to valine. Only the CDR3 part of the read is kept: 42 bases, read in frame from the first base. The germline V gene supplies CDR1 SNHLY and CDR2 FYNNEI. At the junction V is shortened by 3 bases and J by 4 bases, with 13 bases in between. The sequence came from a man between 18 and 35 years old who had mild COVID-19 (a few samples of this study predate the infection). The sample titles of this study are shuffled in the database, so cell type and time point are left out; the donor was told from shared clones. The sequenced material came from PBMCs or a T cell subset sorted from them (not recorded which). The chain joins TRBV2 to TRBJ2-7; a weak D assignment points to TRBD2 (6 bases agree). CDR3 protein: CASSDGGVPYEQYV. In nucleotides, the sequence is TGTGCCAGCAGTGATGGCGGGGTTCCGTACGAGCAGTACGTC.